There are many counts of the clone carrying this TCR beta chain. Its antigen is still unknown. The CDR3 is 15 residues long. Germline V CDR1 and CDR2: LGHNT, FRNRAP. Trimming shortened V by 5 bases and J by 1 base, and 11 bases separated the two germline ends. One entry per CDR3 protein results from TCRdb running MiXCR on the reads. In the table there are 45,000 to 55,000 distinct CDR3 sequences, roughly 18% of which are singletons. The data originate from a study of T cell repertoires in cytomegalovirus infection. Study-wide context: Based on public TCR beta signatures, there were indications of CMV infection and of a matching HLA type.

Study results and limitations: CMV-specific TCR beta clonotypes restricted by HLA-C dominated the ex vivo response.

The specimen was CD8+ T cells from cultured PBMCs, collected from culture after CMV antigen stimulation. This clonotype originated in a human donor in good health (CMV status not recorded). Some clones in this sample may be carry-over from other donors' samples. J is TRBJ2-2 and V is TRBV12-5, with D possibly TRBD1 on 6 matching bases. This CDR3 is CASGGGQQNTGELFF. CDR3 bases: TGTGCTAGTGGTGGCGGACAGCAGAACACCGGGGAGCTGTTTTTT.